A single T cell receptor beta chain is shown here with its context. No antigen is known for it. Within one base of it there is no much larger clone, and no base qualities were kept. Patients with autoimmune disease history or receiving systemic immunosuppression were excluded from the trial. Peripheral blood for TCR sequencing was drawn from every dose cohort at baseline, at cycle 4 day 1 and at cycle 7 day 1. Samples came from an open-label, multicenter, first-in-human phase I dose-escalation trial of ivuxolimab. Adults with locally advanced or metastatic head and neck squamous cell, hepatocellular, melanoma or renal cell carcinoma were enrolled in the trial. Before TCR sequencing, CD4+ T cells and CD8+ T cells were sorted from peripheral blood as separate populations. Via the germline V gene, CDR1 is SGHRS and CDR2 YFSETQ. The junction shows trimming of 5 bases on V and 1 base on J, and the gene matches do not reach 6 bases of it. Reading from cysteine to phenylalanine, the CDR3 counts 15 amino acids. The entry retains the CDR3 DNA only, 45 bases that are in frame from base 1.

Genomic DNA was isolated from the sorted cells so that the TCRbeta CDR3 region could be sequenced. The immunoSEQ Assay was used for sequencing of TCRbeta CDR3 regions. In its TCRdb copy, this immuneACCESS table keeps in-frame sequences only and misses some clones. Where compared with another copy, unresolved V genes explain less than half of these, and the others have no known cause. Here the sample has tens of thousands of clones; around 84% occur a single time. In total, the top ten clones hold less than 25% of the sample. These data come from a study of OX40 agonist ivuxolimab in advanced cancers. About the study as a whole: The costimulatory receptor OX40 (CD134) was targeted by ivuxolimab, a fully human IgG2 agonistic monoclonal antibody. Partial responses occurred in three dose-escalation patients: two with cutaneous melanoma and one with hepatocellular carcinoma. Intravenous ivuxolimab was administered to patients every 2 weeks at six dose levels: 0.01, 0.1, 0.3, 1.5, 3 and 10 mg/kg. The paper describes the monotherapy dose-escalation part (N of about 47 patients) of the phase I trial of ivuxolimab. Prior anti-PD-1, anti-PD-L1 or anti-CTLA-4 therapy was permitted, and about two fifths of dose-escalation patients had received checkpoint inhibitors. A male proportion of 75% to 85% and a mean age of roughly 58 years, ranging from 23 to 79, were recorded for the dose-escalation cohort. The purpose of peripheral TCRbeta sequencing was to test whether ivuxolimab changed TCR sequence diversity and led to clonal T-cell expansion. Of the 50 to 55 dose-escalation patients, hepatocellular carcinoma was present in approximately 20, melanoma in around 15, renal cell carcinoma in 9 and head and neck cancer in 9.

Beyond this particular receptor, the publication reports: After ivuxolimab, expanded clones were on average more numerous among CD8+ T cells than among CD4+ T cells. Low levels of normalized T-cell clonal expansion were also seen in some patients who did not respond. Which antigens the clonally expanded peripheral T cells were specific for was not determined. Partial responders in the 0.1-3.0 mg/kg groups had among the lowest normalized peripheral clonal expansion, especially among CD8+ T cells. At doses of 0.1 to 3.0 mg/kg, clonal expansion of both CD4+ and CD8+ T cells in blood was seen between baseline and week 6.

The source was CD4+ or CD8+ T cells sorted from blood, collected in a trial of the OX40 agonist ivuxolimab. This TCR came from an adult with an advanced solid tumor such as melanoma, head and neck, liver or kidney cancer. The chain is made from TRBV5-1 and TRBJ2-3; 8 bases in the middle match TRBD1. The base sequence is TGCGCCAGCAGTGACAGGGGCTATCGCACAGATACGCAGTATTTT. It translates to CASSDRGYRTDTQYF.